This T cell receptor (beta chain) was identified during a study of T cells after yellow fever vaccination. Overall study context: The SMART-Seq v4 Ultra Low Input method served to prepare the low-cell-number fractions. Study-wide results and limits: A minor fraction of clonotypes spanned both CD4 and CD8 compartments. Repertoires obtained by FACS sorting could include abundant clonotypes that entered as contaminants from the bulk population.

The CDR3 extends over 18 amino acids. Germline V gene sequence: CDR1 MNHEY, CDR2 SVGEGT. Trimming cost V 2 bases and J 3 bases; bases outside gene matches: 8. This clonotype turned up a few times. Its antigen remains unidentified. TCRdb redid the calling of the 5' RACE reads with MiXCR, one entry per CDR3 protein. Among a few hundred thousand distinct CDR3 sequences, 7.5% to 9% were seen once, and the ten largest hold about 20%. The source is a man younger than 35 who received the YFV17D yellow fever vaccine. The chain employs TRBV6-2 or TRBV6-3 and TRBJ2-7, with 15 bases fitting TRBD2. This sample comprised PBMCs, obtained on the day of the first yellow fever vaccination. The CDR3 DNA reads TGTGCCAGCAGTTACCGTCCCGGGACTAGCGGGGGGATCTACGAGCAGTACTTC. This encodes CASSYRPGTSGGIYEQYF.